These 22 T cell receptor beta chains originate from one sample sequenced in a study of STAT5B mutations in CD4+ large granular lymphocyte leukemia (dated by TCRdb to 2021 to 2024). Library generation was performed with the immunoSEQ multiplex PCR assay. TCRdb limited this immuneACCESS table to in-frame rearrangements with V and J called. A share of clones is missing; checked studies link under half to unresolved V genes, and the rest is unexplained. The sample table contains 4,100 or so clones; only one count was recorded for around three quarters of them. The ten largest clonotypes hold around 8% of the sample. The specimen sequenced was PBMCs. The receptors stem from a man between 65 and 80 years old with CD4+ T-cell large granular lymphocyte leukemia.

The chain links TRBV5-1 to TRBJ1-4, with 7 positions matching TRBD1. The CDR3 runs to 14 residues. V shed 3 bases, J shed 8 bases, and the junction held 7 bases outside the gene matches. Germline assignment: CDR1 SGHRS and CDR2 YFSETQ. The CDR3 DNA reads TGCGCCAGCAGCTCGGGCAACAGGGGCGAAAAACTGTTTTTT. This gives the protein CASSSGNRGEKLFF.

The chain links TRBV23-1 to TRBJ2-3, with a tentative D call TRBD1 (7 bases). TRBV23-1 is filed as an ORF, its function uncertain. The CDR3 consists of 18 residues. Trimming shortened V by 4 bases and J by 1 base, and 21 bases separated the two germline ends. CDR3 region: CASSPQGGSACRTDTQYF. Here the CDR3 DNA reads TGCGCCAGCAGTCCTCAGGGGGGCAGTGCCTGTCGCACAGATACGCAGTATTTT.

The chain links TRBV6-5 to TRBJ2-7; TRBD1 aligns across 7 bases. Germline CDR1 is MNHEY and CDR2 is SVGAGI. V trimming: 0 bases; J trimming: 3 bases; junction bases outside the gene matches: 2. This CDR3 has 14 amino acids. Here the CDR3 reads CASSYSRQGYEQYV. The CDR3 DNA is TGTGCCAGCAGTTACTCCAGACAGGGCTACGAGCAGTACGTC.

This chain connects TRBV7-9 to TRBJ2-7, with D possibly TRBD1 on 5 matching bases. This CDR3 region has 13 residues. The V and J ends lost 2 bases and 5 bases respectively, with 10 bases between them. In germline, CDR1 is SEHNR, CDR2 FQNEAQ (reference sequence). CDR3 DNA: TGTGCCAGCAGCTTATTTGAAGGGGACGAGCAGTACTTC. Its protein product is CASSLFEGDEQYF.

This clone has a single count. The J gene is TRBJ2-1, the V gene TRBV11-3, with D perhaps TRBD2 (5 bases). The CDR3 covers 15 residues. The ends were cut back, 2 bases at V and 9 bases at J, with 17 bases in the middle. The V gene's germline CDR1 is SGHNT and CDR2 YENEEA. The CDR3 coding sequence is TGTGCCAGCAGCTTAAGGAGCGGAAAGGGTGGTGAGCAGTTCTTC. Its protein is CASSLRSGKGGEQFF.

The V and J genes are TRBV28 and TRBJ1-4; 9 positions match TRBD1. The germline V gene has CDR1 MDHEN and CDR2 SYDVKM. The CDR3 covers 18 residues. V gave up 4 bases and J gave up 1 base; unmatched junction bases: 10. This CDR3 is CASSSPTGGGLTNEKLFF. CDR3 DNA: TGTGCCAGCAGTTCCCCCACAGGGGGCGGCTTAACTAATGAAAAACTGTTTTTT.

This chain joins TRBV20-1 and TRBJ2-5, with D perhaps given as TRBD1 or TRBD2 (5 bases each). This CDR3 region has 11 residues. Germline-derived CDR1 and CDR2 are DFQATT and SNEGSKA (reference sequence). V was cut by 5 bases and J by 5 bases, with 9 bases left in between. As DNA, the CDR3 is TGCAGTGCTTGGGACGTTGAGACCCAGTACTTC. It translates to CSAWDVETQYF.

The rearrangement links TRBV6-1 to TRBJ1-5; no definite D call. The CDR3 covers 13 residues. V lost 2 bases and J lost 7, with 9 bases in between. Germline CDR1 and CDR2: MNHNS and SASEGT. Written as DNA, the CDR3 is TGTGCCAGCAGTGAACAGGCGAGACAGCCCCAGCATTTT. Its translation: CASSEQARQPQHF.

This chain joins TRBV19 and TRBJ2-7, with 8 bases lining up with TRBD1. The CDR3 loop spans 15 amino acids. Trimming took 6 bases from V and 3 from J; bases not matched to a gene: 10. The V gene's germline CDR1 is LNHDA and CDR2 SQIVND (reference sequence). CDR3 loop: CASRRGAGGSYEQYF. The CDR3 nucleotides are TGTGCCAGTAGACGGGGTGCAGGGGGCAGCTACGAGCAGTACTTC.

The gene calls are TRBV5-4 and TRBJ2-5; the D is unclear. Trimming pared 0 bases from V and 5 bases from J, leaving 14 bases between. Germline CDR1 is SGHNT and CDR2 is YYREEE (reference sequence). This CDR3 contains 15 residues. The CDR3 coding sequence is TGTGCCAGCAGCTTGGAAGCCCGGAGAGAGGAGACCCAGTACTTC. Its translation: CASSLEARREETQYF.

CDR3 DNA: TGTGCCAGTAGTATCCAGAGGTCCTACAATGAGCAGTTCTTC. This sequence encodes CASSIQRSYNEQFF. The rearrangement links TRBV19 to TRBJ2-1; D gene ambiguous. The CDR3 runs 14 residues. Germline assignment: CDR1 LNHDA and CDR2 SQIVND (reference sequence). Trimming stripped 3 bases from V and 1 base from J, with 7 bases between.

V is TRBV12-5 and J is TRBJ1-5; 8 nucleotides match TRBD1. CDR1 is LGHNT, CDR2 FRNRAP, per germline. V was clipped by 6 bases and J by 2 bases; unmatched bases: 3. CDR3 size: 14 residues. The CDR3 DNA follows: TGTGCTAGTGGCTGGGGACAGGGCAATCAGCCCCAGCATTTT. This sequence encodes CASGWGQGNQPQHF.

This clone was detected once. This chain uses TRBV7-8 with TRBJ2-1; possible D gene TRBD2, 5 bases. Germline V lookup: CDR1 SGHVS, CDR2 FQNEAQ. The CDR3 runs to 15 residues. V dropped 5 bases and J dropped 6 bases, with 17 bases sitting between them. The CDR3 region has the DNA TGTGCCAGCAGCACACGCCGGGATTTTACCAATGAGCAGTTCTTC. Translation gives CASSTRRDFTNEQFF.

The chain uses TRBV2 and TRBJ2-2; D gene unclear. The CDR3 loop spans 14 amino acids. Germline CDR1 and CDR2: SNHLY and FYNNEI. V was cut by 3 bases and J by 2 bases, with 7 bases left in between. The DNA for the CDR3 is TGTGCCAGCAGTGATAGTGGAAACACCGGGGAGCTGTTTTTT. It yields the protein CASSDSGNTGELFF.

This sequence joins TRBV28 and TRBJ2-3; D not certain. Germline lookup yields CDR1 MDHEN and CDR2 SYDVKM. The CDR3 is 14 amino acids. The V gene lost 5 bases and the J gene lost 0 bases, with 9 bases spanning the gap. The CDR3 is CASSTPASTDTQYF. DNA of the CDR3: TGTGCCAGCAGTACCCCAGCTAGCACAGATACGCAGTATTTT. The full variable domain, its missing parts supplied by reference TRBV28 and TRBJ2-3, is DVKVTQSSRYLVKRTGEKVFLECVQDMDHENMFWYRQDPGLGLRLIYFSYDVKMKEKGDIPEGYSVSREKKERFSLILESASTNQTSMYLCASSTPASTDTQYFGPGTRLTVL.

There are a few counts of this clone. This chain connects TRBV2 to TRBJ2-7; D gene unclear. The CDR3 loop spans 11 amino acids. The germline V gene encodes CDR1 SNHLY and CDR2 FYNNEI. The ends were cut back, 6 bases at V and 4 bases at J, with 7 bases in the middle. In DNA, the CDR3 is TGTGCCAGCAGCACGATATACGAGCAGTACTTC. This translates into CASSTIYEQYF.

This chain links TRBV10-3 with TRBJ2-2; 7 bases map to TRBD1. The V gene's germline CDR1 is ENHRY and CDR2 SYGVKD. The CDR3 totals 14 residues. V gave up 6 bases and J gave up 5 bases; unmatched junction bases: 6. In DNA, the CDR3 is TGTGCCATCAGGACAGGGTTGAATACCGGGGAGCTGTTTTTT. It specifies CAIRTGLNTGELFF.

J is TRBJ2-3 and V is TRBV1; the D segment call TRBD2 is taken from the table without a DNA check. TRBV1 is a recognized pseudogene. The CDR3 runs to 14 residues. The CDR3 DNA reads TGCACCAGCAGCCAAGCAATTAACTCGGATACGCAGTATTTT. This translates into CTSSQAINSDTQYF.

The CDR3 loop reads CASSRRDFEKLFF. As DNA, the CDR3 is TGTGCCAGCAGCCGTAGGGACTTTGAAAAACTGTTTTTT. This rearrangement joins TRBV11-2 to TRBJ1-4; perhaps TRBD1 as D (5 bases). V lost 5 bases and J 7 bases, leaving 11 bases between the germline ends. This CDR3 is built from 13 residues. CDR1 SGHAT and CDR2 FQNNGV come from the germline V gene.

This clone was seen once. The chain uses TRBV7-7 and TRBJ2-3; the D gene could be TRBD1 or TRBD2 (5 bases each). Deletions cut 1 base from V and 1 base from J, with 6 bases between. CDR3 length: 14 residues. Germline V gene sequence: CDR1 SSHAT, CDR2 FNYEAQ (reference sequence). The CDR3 DNA follows: TGTGCCAGCAGCTTAGTGGGGGGCACAGATACGCAGTATTTT. As protein: CASSLVGGTDTQYF.

This sequence joins TRBV5-1 and TRBJ2-7; tentatively, D is TRBD1 (6 bases). Germline loops: CDR1 SGHRS, CDR2 YFSETQ. V lost 1 base to trimming and J lost 1 base, with 21 bases between them. This CDR3 spans 18 amino acids. For the CDR3, the DNA is TGCGCCAGCAGCTTGCGCCCTTCCCGGGACACTAAGTCCTACGAGCAGTACTTC. It specifies CASSLRPSRDTKSYEQYF.

This clone was recorded only once. The rearrangement links TRBV29-1 to TRBJ2-5, with TRBD2 matching 15 bases. The CDR3 contains 18 residues. Unmatched junction bases numbered 11, after V lost 2 bases and J lost 4 bases. Germline V gene sequence: CDR1 SQVTM, CDR2 ANQGSEA. CDR3 in DNA: TGCAGCGTTGAATCAGGGCCGGGACTAGCGGGAGGTGTAGAGACCCAGTACTTC. Protein sequence: CSVESGPGLAGGVETQYF.